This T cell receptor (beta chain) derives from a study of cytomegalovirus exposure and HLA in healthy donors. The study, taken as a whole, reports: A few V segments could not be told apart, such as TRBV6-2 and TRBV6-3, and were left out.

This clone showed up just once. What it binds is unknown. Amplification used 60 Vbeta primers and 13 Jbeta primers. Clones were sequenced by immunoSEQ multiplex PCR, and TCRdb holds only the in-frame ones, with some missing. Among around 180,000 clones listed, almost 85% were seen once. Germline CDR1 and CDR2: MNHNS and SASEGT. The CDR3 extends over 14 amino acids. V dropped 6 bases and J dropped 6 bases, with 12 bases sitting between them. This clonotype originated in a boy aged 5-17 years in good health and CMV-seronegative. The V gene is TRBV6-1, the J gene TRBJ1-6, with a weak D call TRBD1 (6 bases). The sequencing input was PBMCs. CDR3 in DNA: TGTGCCAGCAGCTTGGACAGACTTAATTCACCCCTCCACTTT. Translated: CASSLDRLNSPLHF.